This record covers a single TCR beta chain. Its specificity is unknown. Generation of TCR beta cDNA was performed by 5'RACE template switching incorporating UMIs. Reanalyzing the 5' RACE reads, TCRdb keeps one entry per CDR3 protein, without DNA. This repertoire comprises roughly 280,000 distinct CDR3 sequences; its ten largest clones make up around 0.42%. The CDR3 runs 18 residues. Germline V CDR1 and CDR2: SGHRS, YFSETQ. This record belongs to a study of T cells expressing NK-cell markers. Study-level information: CD3+CD56+NKG2C+, CD3+CD56+NKG2C- and CD3+CD56-NKG2C+ T cells, once sorted, supplied the TCR beta repertoires. The authors sequenced eight donors, of whom seven were HCMV-seropositive and one was seronegative. Study results and caveats: In roughly 6 donors, dominant CD3+CD56+NKG2C+ clones formed about 1.0-7.0% of CD8+ cells.

The J gene is TRBJ2-7, the V gene TRBV5-1; the D call of TRBD1 rests on TCRdb alone, since no DNA is present to check it. The sequencing sample was made of blood T cells: a sorted CD56 or NKG2C T cell subset, CD4+ or CD8+ T cells, or bulk PBMC T cells (not recorded which). This TCR was sampled from a man between 18 and 35 years old in good health. The CDR3 is CASSLGSGGLLRIYEQYF.